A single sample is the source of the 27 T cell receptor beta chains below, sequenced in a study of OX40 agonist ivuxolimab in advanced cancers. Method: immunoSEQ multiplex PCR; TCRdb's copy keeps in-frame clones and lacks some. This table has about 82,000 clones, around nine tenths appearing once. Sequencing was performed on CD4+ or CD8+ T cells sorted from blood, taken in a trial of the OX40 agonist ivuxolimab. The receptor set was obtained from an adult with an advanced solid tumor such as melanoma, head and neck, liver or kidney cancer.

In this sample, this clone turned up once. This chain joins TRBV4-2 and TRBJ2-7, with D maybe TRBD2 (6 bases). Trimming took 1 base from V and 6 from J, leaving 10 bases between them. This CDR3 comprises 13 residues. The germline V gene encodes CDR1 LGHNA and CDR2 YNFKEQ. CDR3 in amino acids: CASSQGLESEQYF. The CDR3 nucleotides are TGTGCCAGCAGCCAAGGACTAGAGAGCGAGCAGTACTTC.

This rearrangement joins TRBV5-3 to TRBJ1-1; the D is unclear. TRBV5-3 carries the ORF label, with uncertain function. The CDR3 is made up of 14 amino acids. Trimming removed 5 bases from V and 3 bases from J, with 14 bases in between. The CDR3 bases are TGTGCCAGAAGGAAACCGGGGAGGGACACTGAAGCTTTCTTT. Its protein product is CARRKPGRDTEAFF.

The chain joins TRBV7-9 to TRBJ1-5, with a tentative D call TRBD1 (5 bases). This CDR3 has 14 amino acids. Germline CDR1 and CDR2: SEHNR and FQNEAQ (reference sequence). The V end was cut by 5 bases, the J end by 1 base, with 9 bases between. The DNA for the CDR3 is TGTGCCAGCAGCCCAGGGAGAAGCAATCAGCCCCAGCATTTT. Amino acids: CASSPGRSNQPQHF.

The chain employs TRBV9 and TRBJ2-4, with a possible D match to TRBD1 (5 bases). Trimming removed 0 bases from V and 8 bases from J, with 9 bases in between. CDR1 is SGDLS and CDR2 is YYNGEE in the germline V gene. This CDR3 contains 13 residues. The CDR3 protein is CASSVDQGDIQYF. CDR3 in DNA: TGTGCCAGCAGCGTAGACCAGGGTGACATTCAGTACTTC.

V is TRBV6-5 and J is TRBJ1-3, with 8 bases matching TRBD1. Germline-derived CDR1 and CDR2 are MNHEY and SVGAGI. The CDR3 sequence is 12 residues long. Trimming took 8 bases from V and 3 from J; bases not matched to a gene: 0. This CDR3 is CASGTGGNTIYF. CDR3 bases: TGTGCCAGCGGGACAGGTGGAAACACCATATATTTT.

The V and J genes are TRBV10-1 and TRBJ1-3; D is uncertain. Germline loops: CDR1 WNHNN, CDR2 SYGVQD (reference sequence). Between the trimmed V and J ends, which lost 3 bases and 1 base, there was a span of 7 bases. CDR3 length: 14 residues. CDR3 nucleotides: TGCGCCAGCAGTGAAGTACGTTCTGGAAACACCATATATTTT. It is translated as CASSEVRSGNTIYF.

The CDR3 protein is CASSLEPVRETQYF. The CDR3 coding sequence is TGCGCCAGCAGCTTGGAACCGGTCCGGGAGACCCAGTACTTC. This rearrangement joins TRBV5-1 to TRBJ2-5; unclear D gene. Trimming shortened V by 0 bases and J by 5 bases, and 11 bases separated the two germline ends. The CDR3 is made up of 14 amino acids. Germline-derived CDR1 and CDR2 are SGHRS and YFSETQ.

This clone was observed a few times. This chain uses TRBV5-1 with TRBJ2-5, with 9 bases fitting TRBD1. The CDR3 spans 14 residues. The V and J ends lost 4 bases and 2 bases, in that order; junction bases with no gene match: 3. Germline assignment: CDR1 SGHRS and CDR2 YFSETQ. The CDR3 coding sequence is TGCGCCAGCAGCACAGGACAGGGGCAAGAGACCCAGTACTTC. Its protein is CASSTGQGQETQYF.

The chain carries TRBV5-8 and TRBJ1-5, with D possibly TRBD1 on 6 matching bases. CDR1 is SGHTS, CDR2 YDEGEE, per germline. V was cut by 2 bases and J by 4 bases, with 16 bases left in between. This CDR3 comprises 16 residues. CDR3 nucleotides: TGTGCCAGCAGCTTAGGAGGTTCAACAGGGAATCAGCCCCAGCATTTT. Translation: CASSLGGSTGNQPQHF.

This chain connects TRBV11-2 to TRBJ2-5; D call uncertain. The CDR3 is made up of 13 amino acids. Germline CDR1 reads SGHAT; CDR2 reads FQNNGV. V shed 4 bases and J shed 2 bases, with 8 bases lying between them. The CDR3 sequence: CASSSRRQETQYF. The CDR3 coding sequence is TGTGCCAGCAGCTCACGACGGCAAGAGACCCAGTACTTC.

CDR3 region: CASSLGTGGEAFF. The CDR3 region has the DNA TGCGCCAGCAGCTTGGGGACAGGGGGCGAAGCTTTCTTT. The V gene is TRBV5-1, the J gene TRBJ1-1, with 11 nucleotides matching TRBD1. CDR1 and CDR2 from the germline V gene are SGHRS and YFSETQ. J gave up 8 bases and V 0 bases, and 0 bases lay outside the gene matches. The CDR3 is 13 residues long.

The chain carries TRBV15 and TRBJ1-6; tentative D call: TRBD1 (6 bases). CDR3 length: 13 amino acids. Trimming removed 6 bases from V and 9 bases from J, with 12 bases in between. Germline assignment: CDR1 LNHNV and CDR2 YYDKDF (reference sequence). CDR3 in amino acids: CATSSGVSSPLHF. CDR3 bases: TGTGCCACCAGTTCAGGGGTATCTTCACCCCTCCACTTT.

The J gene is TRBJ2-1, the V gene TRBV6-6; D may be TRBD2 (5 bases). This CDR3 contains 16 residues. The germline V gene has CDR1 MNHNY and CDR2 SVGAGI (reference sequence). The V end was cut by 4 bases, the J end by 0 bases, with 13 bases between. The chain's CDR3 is CASSSYSAHSYNEQFF. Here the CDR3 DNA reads TGTGCCAGCAGTTCCTATAGCGCCCACTCCTACAATGAGCAGTTCTTC.

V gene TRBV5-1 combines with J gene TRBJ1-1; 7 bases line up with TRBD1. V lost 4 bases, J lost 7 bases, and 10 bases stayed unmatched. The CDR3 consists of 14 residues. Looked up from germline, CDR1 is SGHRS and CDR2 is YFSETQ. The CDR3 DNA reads TGCGCCAGCAGCCTAGAGACAGGGTCGATTGAAGCTTTCTTT. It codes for CASSLETGSIEAFF. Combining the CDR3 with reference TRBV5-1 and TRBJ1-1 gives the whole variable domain KAGVTQTPRYLIKTRGQQVTLSCSPISGHRSVSWYQQTPGQGLQFLFEYFSETQRNKGNFPGRFSGRQFSNSRSEMNVSTLELGDSALYLCASSLETGSIEAFFGQGTRLTVV.

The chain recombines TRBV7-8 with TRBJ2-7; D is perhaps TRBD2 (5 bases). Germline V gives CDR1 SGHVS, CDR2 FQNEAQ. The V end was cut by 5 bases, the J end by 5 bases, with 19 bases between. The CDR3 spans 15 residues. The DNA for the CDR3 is TGTGCCAGCAGCCTACTTAGGGTCGGGATTAACGAGCAGTACTTC. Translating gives CASSLLRVGINEQYF.

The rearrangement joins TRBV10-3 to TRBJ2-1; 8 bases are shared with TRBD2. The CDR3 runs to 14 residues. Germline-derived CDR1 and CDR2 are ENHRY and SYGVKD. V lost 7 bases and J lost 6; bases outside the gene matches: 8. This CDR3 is CAITAGAQGNEQFF. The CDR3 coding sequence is TGTGCCATCACAGCGGGAGCTCAAGGCAATGAGCAGTTCTTC.

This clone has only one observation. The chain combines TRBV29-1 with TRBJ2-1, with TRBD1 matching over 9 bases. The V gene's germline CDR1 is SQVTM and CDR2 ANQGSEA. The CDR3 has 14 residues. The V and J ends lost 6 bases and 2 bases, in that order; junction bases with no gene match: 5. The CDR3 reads CSVERQGAYNEQFF. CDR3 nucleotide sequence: TGCAGCGTCGAACGACAGGGGGCCTACAATGAGCAGTTCTTC.

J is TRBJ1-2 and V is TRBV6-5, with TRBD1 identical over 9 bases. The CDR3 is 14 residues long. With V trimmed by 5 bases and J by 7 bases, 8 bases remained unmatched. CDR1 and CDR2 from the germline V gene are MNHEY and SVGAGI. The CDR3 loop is CASSPTTGGGGYTF. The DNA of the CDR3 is TGTGCCAGCAGTCCGACGACAGGGGGGGGTGGCTACACCTTC.

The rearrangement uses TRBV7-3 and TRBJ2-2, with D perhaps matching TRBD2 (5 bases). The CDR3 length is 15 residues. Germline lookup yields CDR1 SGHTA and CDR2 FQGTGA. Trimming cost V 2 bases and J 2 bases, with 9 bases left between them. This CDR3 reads CASSLFSGNTGELFF. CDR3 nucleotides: TGTGCCAGCAGCTTATTTTCGGGAAACACCGGGGAGCTGTTTTTT.

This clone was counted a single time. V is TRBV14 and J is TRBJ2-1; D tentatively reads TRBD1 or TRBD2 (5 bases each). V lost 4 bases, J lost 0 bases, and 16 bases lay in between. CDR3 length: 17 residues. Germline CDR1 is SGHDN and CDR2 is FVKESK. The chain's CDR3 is CASSPHLGTNSYNEQFF. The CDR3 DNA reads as TGTGCCAGCAGCCCGCATCTAGGGACCAACTCCTACAATGAGCAGTTCTTC.

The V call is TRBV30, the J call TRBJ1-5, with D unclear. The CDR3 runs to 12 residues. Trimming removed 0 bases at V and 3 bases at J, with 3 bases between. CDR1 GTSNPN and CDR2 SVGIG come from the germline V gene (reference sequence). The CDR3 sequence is CAWSVYNQPQHF. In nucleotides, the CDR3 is TGTGCCTGGAGTGTATACAATCAGCCCCAGCATTTT.

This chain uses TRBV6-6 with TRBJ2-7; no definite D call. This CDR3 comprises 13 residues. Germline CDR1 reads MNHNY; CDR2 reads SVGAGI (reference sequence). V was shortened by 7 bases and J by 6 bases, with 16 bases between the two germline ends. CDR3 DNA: TGTGCCAGCACCAACACCCGGGCAGGCGAGCAGTACTTC. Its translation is CASTNTRAGEQYF.

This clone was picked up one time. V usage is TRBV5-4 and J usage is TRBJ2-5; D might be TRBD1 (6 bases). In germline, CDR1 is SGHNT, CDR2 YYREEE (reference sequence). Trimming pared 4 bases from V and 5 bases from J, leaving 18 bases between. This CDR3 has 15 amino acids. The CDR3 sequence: CASSQTGFEAETQYF. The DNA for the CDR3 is TGTGCCAGCAGCCAGACAGGATTTGAAGCGGAGACCCAGTACTTC. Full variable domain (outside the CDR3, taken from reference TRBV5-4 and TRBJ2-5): ETGVTQSPTHLIKTRGQQVTLRCSSQSGHNTVSWYQQALGQGPQFIFQYYREEENGRGNFPPRFSGLQFPNYSSELNVNALELDDSALYLCASSQTGFEAETQYFGPGTRLLVL.

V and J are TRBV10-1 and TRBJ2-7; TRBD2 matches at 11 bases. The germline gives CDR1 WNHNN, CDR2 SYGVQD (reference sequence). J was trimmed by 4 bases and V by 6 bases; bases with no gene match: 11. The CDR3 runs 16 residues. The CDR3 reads CASSDTSGSGKYEQYF. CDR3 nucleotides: TGCGCCAGCAGCGATACTAGCGGGAGTGGGAAGTACGAGCAGTACTTC.

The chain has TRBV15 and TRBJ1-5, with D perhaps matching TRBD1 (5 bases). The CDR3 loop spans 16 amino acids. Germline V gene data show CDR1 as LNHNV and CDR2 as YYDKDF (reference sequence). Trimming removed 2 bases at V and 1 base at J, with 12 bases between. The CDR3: CATSRSGGVSNQPQHF. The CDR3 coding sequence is TGTGCCACCAGCAGATCTGGGGGGGTGAGCAATCAGCCCCAGCATTTT.

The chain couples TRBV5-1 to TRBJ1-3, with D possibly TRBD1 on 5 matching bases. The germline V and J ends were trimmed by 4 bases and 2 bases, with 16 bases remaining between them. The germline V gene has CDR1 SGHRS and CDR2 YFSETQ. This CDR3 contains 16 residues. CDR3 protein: CASSPDRPNTGNTIYF. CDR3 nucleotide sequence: TGCGCCAGCAGCCCAGACAGACCCAACACTGGAAACACCATATATTTT. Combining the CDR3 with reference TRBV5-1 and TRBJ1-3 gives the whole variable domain KAGVTQTPRYLIKTRGQQVTLSCSPISGHRSVSWYQQTPGQGLQFLFEYFSETQRNKGNFPGRFSGRQFSNSRSEMNVSTLELGDSALYLCASSPDRPNTGNTIYFGEGSWLTVV.

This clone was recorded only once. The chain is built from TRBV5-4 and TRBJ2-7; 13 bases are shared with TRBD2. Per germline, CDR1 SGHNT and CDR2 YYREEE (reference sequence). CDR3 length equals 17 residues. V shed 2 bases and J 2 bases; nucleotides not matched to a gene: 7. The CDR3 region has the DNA TGTGCCAGCAGCTTAGCGGGGGGACTAGCGGGGACCTACGAGCAGTACTTC. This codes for CASSLAGGLAGTYEQYF.